This TCR beta chain appears in the sequencing data of a study of cytomegalovirus exposure and HLA in healthy donors. Overall study results and limits: Cytomegalovirus-associated TCR beta chains were listed, numbering 164. Sequences of the TCR beta chain were said to predict the HLA-A and HLA-B alleles of most subjects accurately.

In the PCR, 60 Vbeta and 13 Jbeta primers were used. Data came from immunoSEQ multiplex PCR; TCRdb stores just in-frame clones and leaves some out. The repertoire holds around 90,000 clones, with about 85% as singletons. With regard to this clone: Its antigen remains unknown.

This TCR was sampled from a man aged 35 to 55 in good health and CMV-seropositive. The source material was PBMCs.

CDR3 DNA: TGTGCCAGCAGTGAAATGGGGGGGGACCAACAAGAGACCCAGTACTTC. Amino acids: CASSEMGGDQQETQYF. The V gene is TRBV6-1, the J gene TRBJ2-5, with 7 bases identical to TRBD2. J was trimmed by 2 bases and V by 2 bases; bases with no gene match: 8. The CDR3 has 16 residues. The germline CDR1 and CDR2 sequences are MNHNS and SASEGT.